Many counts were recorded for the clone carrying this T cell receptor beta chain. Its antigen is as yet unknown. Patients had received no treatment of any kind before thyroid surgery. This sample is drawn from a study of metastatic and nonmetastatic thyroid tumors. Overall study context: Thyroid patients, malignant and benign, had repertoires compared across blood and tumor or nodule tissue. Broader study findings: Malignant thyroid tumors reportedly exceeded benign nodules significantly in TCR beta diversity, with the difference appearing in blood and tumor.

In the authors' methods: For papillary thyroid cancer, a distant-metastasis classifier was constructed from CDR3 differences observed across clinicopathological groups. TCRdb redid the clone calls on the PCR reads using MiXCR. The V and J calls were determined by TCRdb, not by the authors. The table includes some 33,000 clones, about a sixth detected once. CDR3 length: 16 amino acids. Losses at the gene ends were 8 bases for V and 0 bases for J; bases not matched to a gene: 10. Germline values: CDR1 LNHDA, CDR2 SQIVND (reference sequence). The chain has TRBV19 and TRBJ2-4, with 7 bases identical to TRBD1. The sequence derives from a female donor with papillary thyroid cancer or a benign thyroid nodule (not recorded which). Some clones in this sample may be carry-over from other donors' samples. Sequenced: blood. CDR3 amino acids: CASFWDSLQAKNIQYF. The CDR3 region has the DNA TGTGCCAGTTTTTGGGACAGCCTACAAGCCAAAAACATTCAGTACTTC.